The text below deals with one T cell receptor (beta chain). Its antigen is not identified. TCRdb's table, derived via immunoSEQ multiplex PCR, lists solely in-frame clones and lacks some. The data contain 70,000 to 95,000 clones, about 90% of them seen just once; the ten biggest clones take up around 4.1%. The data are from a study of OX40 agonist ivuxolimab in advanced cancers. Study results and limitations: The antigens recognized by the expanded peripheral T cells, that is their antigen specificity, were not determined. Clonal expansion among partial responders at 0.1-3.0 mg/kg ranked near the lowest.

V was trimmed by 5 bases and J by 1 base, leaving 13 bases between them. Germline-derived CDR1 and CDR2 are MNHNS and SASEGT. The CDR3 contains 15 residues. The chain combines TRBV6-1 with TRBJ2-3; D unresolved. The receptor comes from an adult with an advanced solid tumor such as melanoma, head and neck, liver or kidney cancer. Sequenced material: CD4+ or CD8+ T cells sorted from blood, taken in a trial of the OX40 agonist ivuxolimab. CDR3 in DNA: TGTGCCAGCAGTACGACTGCCCCTGGCACAGATACGCAGTATTTT. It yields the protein CASSTTAPGTDTQYF.